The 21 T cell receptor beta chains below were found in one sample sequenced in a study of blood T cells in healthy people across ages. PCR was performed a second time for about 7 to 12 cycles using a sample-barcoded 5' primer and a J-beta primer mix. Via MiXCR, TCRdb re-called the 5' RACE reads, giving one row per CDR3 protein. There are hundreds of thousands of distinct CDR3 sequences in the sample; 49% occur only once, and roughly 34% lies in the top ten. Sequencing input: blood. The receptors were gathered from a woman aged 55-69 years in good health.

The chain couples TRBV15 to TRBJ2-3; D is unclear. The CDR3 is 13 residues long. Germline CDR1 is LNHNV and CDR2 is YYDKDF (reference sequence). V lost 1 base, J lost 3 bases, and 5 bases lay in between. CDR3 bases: TGTGCCACCAGCAGAGTGGGAACAGATACGCAGTATTTT. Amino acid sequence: CATSRVGTDTQYF.

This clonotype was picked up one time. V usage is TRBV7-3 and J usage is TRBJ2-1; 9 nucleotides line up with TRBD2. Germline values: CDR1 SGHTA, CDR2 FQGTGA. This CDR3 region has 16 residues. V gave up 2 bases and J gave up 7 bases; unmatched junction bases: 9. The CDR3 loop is CASSLWAGGPRNEQFF. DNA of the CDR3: TGTGCCAGCAGCTTATGGGCGGGAGGGCCTCGGAATGAGCAGTTCTTC.

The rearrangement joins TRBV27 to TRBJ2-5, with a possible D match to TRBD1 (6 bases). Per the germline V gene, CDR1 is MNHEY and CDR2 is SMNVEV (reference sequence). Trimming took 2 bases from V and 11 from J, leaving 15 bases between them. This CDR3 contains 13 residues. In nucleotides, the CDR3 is TGTGCCAGCAGTTTACCGAACAGGGTTCAGCAGTACTTC. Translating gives CASSLPNRVQQYF.

The CDR3 region has the DNA TGTGCCAGCAGACCTTCCGGGACAGGGAATCAAGAGACCCAGTACTTC. Encoded protein: CASRPSGTGNQETQYF. The chain employs TRBV12-3 or TRBV12-4 and TRBJ2-5; the match to TRBD1 covers 9 bases. The CDR3 length is 16 residues. Losses at the gene ends were 6 bases for V and 2 bases for J; bases not matched to a gene: 10.

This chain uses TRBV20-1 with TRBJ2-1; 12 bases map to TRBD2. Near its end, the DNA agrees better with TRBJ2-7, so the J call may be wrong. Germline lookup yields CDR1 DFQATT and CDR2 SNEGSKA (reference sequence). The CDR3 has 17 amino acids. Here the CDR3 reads CSARVASGRGSYNEQYF. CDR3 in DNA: TGCAGTGCTAGAGTGGCTAGCGGGAGGGGCTCCTACAATGAGCAGTACTTC.

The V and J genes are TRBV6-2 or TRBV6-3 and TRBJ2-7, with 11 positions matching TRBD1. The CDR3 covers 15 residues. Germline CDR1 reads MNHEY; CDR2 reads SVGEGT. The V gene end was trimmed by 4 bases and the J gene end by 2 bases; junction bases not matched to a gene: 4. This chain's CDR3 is CASSSTGQGAYEQYF. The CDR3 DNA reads TGTGCCAGCAGTTCCACGGGACAGGGGGCCTACGAGCAGTACTTC.

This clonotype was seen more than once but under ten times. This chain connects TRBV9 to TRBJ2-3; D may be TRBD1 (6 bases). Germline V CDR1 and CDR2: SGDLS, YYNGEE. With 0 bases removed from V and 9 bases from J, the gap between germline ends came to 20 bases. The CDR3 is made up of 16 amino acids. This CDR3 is CASSVVQGGPALTQYF. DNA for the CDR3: TGTGCCAGCAGCGTAGTACAGGGTGGACCGGCTTTGACGCAGTATTTT. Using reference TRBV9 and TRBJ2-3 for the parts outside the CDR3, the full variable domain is DSGVTQTPKHLITATGQRVTLRCSPRSGDLSVYWYQQSLDQGLQFLIQYYNGEERAKGNILERFSAQQFPDLHSELNLSSLELGDSALYFCASSVVQGGPALTQYFGPGTRLTVL.

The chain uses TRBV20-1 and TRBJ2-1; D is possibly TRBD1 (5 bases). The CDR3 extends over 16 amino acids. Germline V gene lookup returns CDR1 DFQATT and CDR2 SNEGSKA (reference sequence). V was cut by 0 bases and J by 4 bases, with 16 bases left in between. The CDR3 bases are TGCAGTGCTAGAGATCGAGACAGAGGAGATTACAATGAGCAGTTCTTC. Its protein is CSARDRDRGDYNEQFF.

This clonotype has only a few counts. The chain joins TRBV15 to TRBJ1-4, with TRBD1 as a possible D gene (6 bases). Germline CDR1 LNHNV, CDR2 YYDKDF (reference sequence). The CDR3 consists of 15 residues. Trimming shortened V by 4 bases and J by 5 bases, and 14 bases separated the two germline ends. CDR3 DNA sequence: TGTGCCACCAGCACTACAGGGCCGCCAAATGAAAAACTGTTTTTT. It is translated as CATSTTGPPNEKLFF.

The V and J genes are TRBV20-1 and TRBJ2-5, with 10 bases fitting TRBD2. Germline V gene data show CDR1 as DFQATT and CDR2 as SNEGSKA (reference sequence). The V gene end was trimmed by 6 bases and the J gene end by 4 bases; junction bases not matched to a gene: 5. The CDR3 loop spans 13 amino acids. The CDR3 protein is CSATSGTPETQYF. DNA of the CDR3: TGCAGTGCAACTAGCGGGACCCCAGAGACCCAGTACTTC.

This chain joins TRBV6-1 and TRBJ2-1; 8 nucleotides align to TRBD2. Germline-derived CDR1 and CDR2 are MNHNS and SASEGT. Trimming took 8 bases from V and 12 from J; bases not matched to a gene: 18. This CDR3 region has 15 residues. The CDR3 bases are TGTGCCAGCCGAGCCCCTTTTAGCGGGATAACCTGGCAGTTCTTC. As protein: CASRAPFSGITWQFF.

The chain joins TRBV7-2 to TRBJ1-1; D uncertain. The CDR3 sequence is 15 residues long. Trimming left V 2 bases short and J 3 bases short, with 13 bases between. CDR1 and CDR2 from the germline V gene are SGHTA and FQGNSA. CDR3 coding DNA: TGTGCCAGCAGCTTACTATCGTTGGAGTACACTGAAGCTTTCTTT. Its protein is CASSLLSLEYTEAFF.

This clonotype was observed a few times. The DNA for the CDR3 is TGCAGTGCTAGAGATCGGGCTAGCGGGGGATTTTACAATGAGCAGTTCTTC. Translation gives CSARDRASGGFYNEQFF. The chain carries TRBV20-1 and TRBJ2-1; 10 nucleotides align to TRBD2. The CDR3 consists of 17 residues. V lost 0 bases to trimming and J lost 4 bases; unmatched junction nucleotides: 9. Looked up from germline, CDR1 is DFQATT and CDR2 is SNEGSKA (reference sequence).

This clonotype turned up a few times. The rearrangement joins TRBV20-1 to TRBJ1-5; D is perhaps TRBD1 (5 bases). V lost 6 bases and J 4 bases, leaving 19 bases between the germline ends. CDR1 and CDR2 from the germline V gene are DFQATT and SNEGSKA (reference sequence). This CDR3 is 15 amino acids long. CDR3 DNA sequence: TGCAGTGCAATAAATCAGGGAGGGATTAATCAGCCCCAGCATTTT. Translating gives CSAINQGGINQPQHF.

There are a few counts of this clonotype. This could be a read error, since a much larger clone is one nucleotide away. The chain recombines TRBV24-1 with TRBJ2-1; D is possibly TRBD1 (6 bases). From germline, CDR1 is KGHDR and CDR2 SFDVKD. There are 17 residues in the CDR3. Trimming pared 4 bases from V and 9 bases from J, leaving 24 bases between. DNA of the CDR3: TGTGCCACCAGTGAATACCTTGATGTTCAGGGGTCGGGTGAGCAGTTCTTC. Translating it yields CATSEYLDVQGSGEQFF.

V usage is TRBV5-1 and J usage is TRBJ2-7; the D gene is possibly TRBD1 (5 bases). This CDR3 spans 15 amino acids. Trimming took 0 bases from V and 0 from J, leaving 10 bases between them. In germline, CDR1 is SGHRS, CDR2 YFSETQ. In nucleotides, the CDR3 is TGCGCCAGCAGCTTGGCCTCGGACACCTCCTACGAGCAGTACTTC. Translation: CASSLASDTSYEQYF. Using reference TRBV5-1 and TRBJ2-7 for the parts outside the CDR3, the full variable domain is KAGVTQTPRYLIKTRGQQVTLSCSPISGHRSVSWYQQTPGQGLQFLFEYFSETQRNKGNFPGRFSGRQFSNSRSEMNVSTLELGDSALYLCASSLASDTSYEQYFGPGTRLTVT.

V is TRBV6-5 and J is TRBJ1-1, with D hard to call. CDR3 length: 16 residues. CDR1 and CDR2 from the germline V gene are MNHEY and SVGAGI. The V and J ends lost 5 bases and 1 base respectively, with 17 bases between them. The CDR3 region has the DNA TGTGCCAGCAGTACGCTCTTTTTTATCCCGAACACTGAAGCTTTCTTT. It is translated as CASSTLFFIPNTEAFF.

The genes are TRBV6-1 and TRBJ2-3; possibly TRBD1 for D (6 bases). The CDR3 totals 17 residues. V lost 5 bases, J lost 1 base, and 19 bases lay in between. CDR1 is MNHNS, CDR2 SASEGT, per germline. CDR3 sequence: CASSPVDYRVRTDTQYF. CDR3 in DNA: TGTGCCAGCAGTCCGGTAGACTACAGGGTCCGCACAGATACGCAGTATTTT.

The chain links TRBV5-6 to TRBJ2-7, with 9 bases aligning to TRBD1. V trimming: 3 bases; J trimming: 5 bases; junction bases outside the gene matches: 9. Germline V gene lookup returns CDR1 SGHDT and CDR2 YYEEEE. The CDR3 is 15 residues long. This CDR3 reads CASSSLQGAVNEQYF. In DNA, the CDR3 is TGTGCCAGCAGCTCGTTACAGGGGGCAGTAAACGAGCAGTACTTC.

CDR3 coding DNA: TGTGCCAGCAGTTACTCCAGGGCTAGCGACTCCTACGAGCAGTACTTC. Protein sequence: CASSYSRASDSYEQYF. The chain links TRBV6-5 to TRBJ2-7; D perhaps matches TRBD2 (6 bases). The CDR3 has 16 residues. V was shortened by 0 bases and J by 0 bases, with 12 bases between the two germline ends. Germline V gene data show CDR1 as MNHEY and CDR2 as SVGAGI.

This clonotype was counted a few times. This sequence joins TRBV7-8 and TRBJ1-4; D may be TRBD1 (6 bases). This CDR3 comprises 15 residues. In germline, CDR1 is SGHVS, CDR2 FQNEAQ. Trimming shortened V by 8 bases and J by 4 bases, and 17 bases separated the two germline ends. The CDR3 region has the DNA TGTGCCAGCGCTAAGACAGGAGGCATTAATGAAAAACTGTTTTTT. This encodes CASAKTGGINEKLFF.